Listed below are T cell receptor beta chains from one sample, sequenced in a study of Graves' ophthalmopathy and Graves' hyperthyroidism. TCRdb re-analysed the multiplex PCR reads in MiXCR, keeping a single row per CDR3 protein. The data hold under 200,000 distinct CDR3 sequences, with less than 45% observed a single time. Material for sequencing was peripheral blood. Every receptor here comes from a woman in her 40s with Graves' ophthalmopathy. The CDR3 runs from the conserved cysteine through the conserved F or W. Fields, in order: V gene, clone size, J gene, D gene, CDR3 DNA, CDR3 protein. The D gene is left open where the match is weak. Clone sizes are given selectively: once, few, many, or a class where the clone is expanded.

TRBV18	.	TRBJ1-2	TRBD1	TGTGCCAGCTCACTAACCGGAGGGGGCAGCTACACCTTC	CASSLTGGGSYTF
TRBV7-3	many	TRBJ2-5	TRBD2	TGTGCCAGCAGCCCCCAAAGCGGGAGAGCACAAGAGACCCAGTACTTC	CASSPQSGRAQETQYF
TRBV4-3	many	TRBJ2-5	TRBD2	TGCGCCAGCAGCCAAAGGATAGCGGGAGACCTCCAAGAGACCCAGTACTTC	CASSQRIAGDLQETQYF
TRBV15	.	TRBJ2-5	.	TGTACCACCAGCGATAGGGGCCAGAAGACCCAGTACTTC	CTTSDRGQKTQYF
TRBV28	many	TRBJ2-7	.	TGTGCCAGCAGTTTTATGTCCTACGAGCAGTACTTC	CASSFMSYEQYF
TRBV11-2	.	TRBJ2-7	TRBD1	TGTGCCAGCAGCTTAGATTGGCGACAGGGCCTAGCCTACGAGCAGTACTTC	CASSLDWRQGLAYEQYF
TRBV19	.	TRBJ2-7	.	TGTGCCAGTAGTATACCAAGCGGCCGCTCCTACGAGCAGTACTTC	CASSIPSGRSYEQYF
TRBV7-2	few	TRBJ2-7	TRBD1	TGTGCCAGCAGCTCAGGACAGGGCCGGTACTACGAGCAGTACTTC	CASSSGQGRYYEQYF
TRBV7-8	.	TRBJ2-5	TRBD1	TGTGCCAGCAGCTTAGGGCTACGCGGCCGGGGCAGGGGGGAGACCCAGTACTTC	CASSLGLRGRGRGETQYF
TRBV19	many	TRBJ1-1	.	TGTGCCAGTAGTATAACGGCAGGCACTGAAGCTTTCTTT	CASSITAGTEAFF
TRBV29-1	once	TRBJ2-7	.	TGCAGCGTCCGGTTTGACTACGAGCAGTACTTC	CSVRFDYEQYF
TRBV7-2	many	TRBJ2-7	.	TGTGCCAGCAGCTTAGGAGCCTACAACTCCTACGAGCAGTACTTC	CASSLGAYNSYEQYF
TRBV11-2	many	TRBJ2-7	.	TGTGCCAGCAGCGGTGGTATGGCCTACGAGCAGTACTTC	CASSGGMAYEQYF
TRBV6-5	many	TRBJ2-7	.	TGTGCCAGCAGTTACGCAGTTAGGGCTTACGAGCAGTACTTC	CASSYAVRAYEQYF
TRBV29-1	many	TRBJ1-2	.	TGCAGCGTTGACAGGGGCGGGGGCTACACCTTC	CSVDRGGGYTF
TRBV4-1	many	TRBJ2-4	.	TGCGCCAGCAGCGACACAGCCAAGTCCAAAAACATTCAGTACTTC	CASSDTAKSKNIQYF
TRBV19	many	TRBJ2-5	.	TGTGCCAGTAGTGGGAGGACGATCCAAGAGACCCAGTACTTC	CASSGRTIQETQYF
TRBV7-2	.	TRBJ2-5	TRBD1	TGTGCCAGCAGCTTAGGGCCGGGACAGTCGGAGACCCAGTACTTC	CASSLGPGQSETQYF
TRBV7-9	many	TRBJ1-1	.	TGTGCCAGCAGCTGGTCTGGGAGTGAAGCTTTCTTT	CASSWSGSEAFF
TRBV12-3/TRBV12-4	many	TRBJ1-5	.	TGTGCCAGCAGGCGTAACACGGGGCGATGGGATCAGCCCCAGCATTTT	CASRRNTGRWDQPQHF
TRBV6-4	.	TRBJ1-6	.	TGTGCCAGCATGGGCACCTTGGATTCACCCCTCCACTTT	CASMGTLDSPLHF
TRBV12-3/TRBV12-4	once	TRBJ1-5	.	TGTGCCAGCAGTTTACGTAGGGTCAATCAGCCCCAGCATTTT	CASSLRRVNQPQHF
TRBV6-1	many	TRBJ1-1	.	TGTGCCAGCACGATGGGCACTGAAGCTTTCTTT	CASTMGTEAFF
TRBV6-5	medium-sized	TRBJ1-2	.	TGTGCCAGCAGTCGCGGGGGGCACTATGGCTACACCTTC	CASSRGGHYGYTF
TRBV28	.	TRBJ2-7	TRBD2	TGTGCCAGCAGTTCTCCCCAGCGGGAGGGAGCCTACGAGCAGTACTTC	CASSSPQREGAYEQYF
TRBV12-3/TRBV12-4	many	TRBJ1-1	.	TGTGCCAGCAGTTCGTGGGAGAACACTGAAGCTTTCTTT	CASSSWENTEAFF
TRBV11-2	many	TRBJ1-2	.	TGTGCCAGCAGCCAACGGGAAACCCAGGAGCTTCCCTATGGCTACACCTTC	CASSQRETQELPYGYTF
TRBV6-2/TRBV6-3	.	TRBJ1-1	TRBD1	TGTGCCAGCAGTTACGGAGGGACAGGACCGAACACTGAAGCTTTCTTT	CASSYGGTGPNTEAFF
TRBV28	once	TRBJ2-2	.	TGTGCCAGCAGTTGGGATACGAACACCGGGGAGCTGTTTTTT	CASSWDTNTGELFF
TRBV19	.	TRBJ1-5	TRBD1	TGTGCCAGTAGTATAGTAGGGACAGGGGGCAATCAGCCCCAGCATTTT	CASSIVGTGGNQPQHF
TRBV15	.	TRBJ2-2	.	TGTGCCACCAGCAGAGTAAGGGACACCGGGGAGCTGTTTTTT	CATSRVRDTGELFF
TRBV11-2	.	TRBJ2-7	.	TGTGCCAGCAGCCCTGCCCCGCAGGGAAGGTACGAGCAGTACTTC	CASSPAPQGRYEQYF
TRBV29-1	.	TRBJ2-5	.	TGCAGCGTTGAAGATCCCAGCAAGACCCAGTACTTC	CSVEDPSKTQYF
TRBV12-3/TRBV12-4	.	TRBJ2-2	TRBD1	TGTGCCAGCAGTCCGGACAGGCTAAAGACCGGGGAGCTGTTTTTT	CASSPDRLKTGELFF
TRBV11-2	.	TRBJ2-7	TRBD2	TGTGCCAGCAGCTCCCTAACTAGCGGGAGTAGGTCCTATGAGCAGTACTTC	CASSSLTSGSRSYEQYF
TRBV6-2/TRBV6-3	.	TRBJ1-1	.	TGTGCCAGCAGTTACCCCGTCACTGAAGCTTTCTTT	CASSYPVTEAFF
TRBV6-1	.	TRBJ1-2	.	TGTGCCAGCCCGCCCCCGGGCAGTAACTATGGCTACACCTTC	CASPPPGSNYGYTF
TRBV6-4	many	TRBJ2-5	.	TGTGCCAGCAGTGCCGTGAGACCCGAGATACAAGAGACCCAGTACTTC	CASSAVRPEIQETQYF
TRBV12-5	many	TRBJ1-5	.	TGTGCTAGTGCCATACCCGGGGGGGTTAGCAATCAGCCCCAGCATTTT	CASAIPGGVSNQPQHF
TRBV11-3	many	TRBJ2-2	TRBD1	TGTGCCAGCAGCCTTGATTTGACAGGGTGGACCGGGGAGCTGTTTTTT	CASSLDLTGWTGELFF
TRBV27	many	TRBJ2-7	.	TGTGCCAGCAGTTTAGACCGTGACCCCTACGAGCAGTACTTC	CASSLDRDPYEQYF
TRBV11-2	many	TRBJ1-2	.	TGTGCCAGCAGCCGGCGGGGCAGGGGCGACTATGGCTACACCTTC	CASSRRGRGDYGYTF
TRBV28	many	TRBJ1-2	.	TGTGCCAGCTCCCGCATCACACCCTGGAGTGGCTACACCTTC	CASSRITPWSGYTF
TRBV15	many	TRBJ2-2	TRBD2	TGTGCCACCCGGACTAGCGGGAGGAACACCGGGGAGCTGTTTTTT	CATRTSGRNTGELFF
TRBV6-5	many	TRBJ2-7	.	TGTGCCAGCAGTTCGGTCGGGAGCGGAAACGAGCAGTACTTC	CASSSVGSGNEQYF
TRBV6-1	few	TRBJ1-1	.	TGTGCCAGCAGACCCCTTTTAACAAACGCTGAAGCTTTCTTT	CASRPLLTNAEAFF
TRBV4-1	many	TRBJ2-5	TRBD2	TGCGCCAGCAGCCAAGAAGTAGCGGGAGAGCTCGGGACCCAGTACTTC	CASSQEVAGELGTQYF
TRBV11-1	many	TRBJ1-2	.	TGTGCCAGCAGCACCGGGACCGCCAATAACTATGGCTACACCTTC	CASSTGTANNYGYTF
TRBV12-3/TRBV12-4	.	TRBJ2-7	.	TGTGCCAGCAGTTTAGCGGAACTCTCCTACGAGCAGTACTTC	CASSLAELSYEQYF
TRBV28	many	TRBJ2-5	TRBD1	TGTGCCAGCAGAGACAGGGTCCGGGAGACCCAGTACTTC	CASRDRVRETQYF
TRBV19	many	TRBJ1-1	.	TGTGCCAGTAGTAAGGTGGGGCAGGGGAGGACCACTGAAGCTTTCTTT	CASSKVGQGRTTEAFF